The rows below give T cell receptor beta chains drawn from one sample of a study of human T cells and chemical hapten exposure. Via MiXCR, TCRdb re-called the RACE reads, giving one row per CDR3 protein. The repertoire has about 290,000 distinct CDR3 sequences, around 7% of them found once; the top ten carry approximately 1.2%. The starting material was whole blood, obtained in connection with sensitization to the hapten diphenylcyclopropenone (DPC). Receptor source: a man between 18 and 29 years old with alopecia areata. Some clones in this sample may be carry-over from other donors' samples. Both conserved end residues are part of each CDR3. The order of the fields is D gene, V gene, clone size, J gene, CDR3 DNA, CDR3 protein. D genes are given only for firm matches. A row's size may be missing; if present it is once, few, many or a size class.

d_gene: TRBD2
v_gene: TRBV7-8
abundance: few
j_gene: TRBJ2-5
CDR3nt: TGTGCCAGCAGTCTAACCGGGCTAGCGGGGCTAAAGACCCAGTACTTC
CDR3aa: CASSLTGLAGLKTQYF

d_gene: NA
v_gene: TRBV4-1
abundance: few
j_gene: TRBJ2-6
CDR3nt: TGCGCCAGCAGCCAAGATTATCAAGGGGCTGGGGCCAACGTCCTGACTTTC
CDR3aa: CASSQDYQGAGANVLTF

d_gene: TRBD2
v_gene: TRBV14
abundance: NA
j_gene: TRBJ2-2
CDR3nt: TGTGCCAGCAGCCAGGTTAGCGGGGCGAACACCGGGGAGCTGTTTTTT
CDR3aa: CASSQVSGANTGELFF

d_gene: TRBD1
v_gene: TRBV10-1
abundance: few
j_gene: TRBJ2-7
CDR3nt: TGCGCCAGCAGTGAGTCGAGGGACAGTCCCGAGCAGTACTTC
CDR3aa: CASSESRDSPEQYF

d_gene: NA
v_gene: TRBV27
abundance: few
j_gene: TRBJ1-1
CDR3nt: TGTGCCAGCAGTCCCTACAGGGACTACACTGAAGCTTTCTTT
CDR3aa: CASSPYRDYTEAFF

d_gene: TRBD1
v_gene: TRBV5-1
abundance: NA
j_gene: TRBJ1-4
CDR3nt: TGCGCCAGCACGCCCCGGACAGGGGTTCGGGAAAAACTGTTTTTT
CDR3aa: CASTPRTGVREKLFF

d_gene: NA
v_gene: TRBV7-9
abundance: NA
j_gene: TRBJ2-5
CDR3nt: TGTGCCAGCAGTATGGGTATACTCTCAGAGACCCAGTACTTC
CDR3aa: CASSMGILSETQYF

d_gene: NA
v_gene: TRBV9
abundance: few
j_gene: TRBJ1-5
CDR3nt: TGTGCCAGCAGCATTCGACAGGAGACATATAGCAATCAGCCCCAGCATTTT
CDR3aa: CASSIRQETYSNQPQHF

d_gene: TRBD2
v_gene: TRBV10-3
abundance: few
j_gene: TRBJ2-1
CDR3nt: TGTGCCATCAGTGATAGAAGCGGGGGGGCAAACTATGAGCAGTTCTTC
CDR3aa: CAISDRSGGANYEQFF

d_gene: NA
v_gene: TRBV11-1
abundance: NA
j_gene: TRBJ1-2
CDR3nt: TGTGCCAGCAGCTACGACAGATCTTCCAACTATGGCTACACCTTC
CDR3aa: CASSYDRSSNYGYTF

d_gene: TRBD1
v_gene: TRBV2
abundance: many
j_gene: TRBJ2-7
CDR3nt: TGTGCCAGCAGCATCACAGGGGGAAGATCCTACGAGCAGTACTTC
CDR3aa: CASSITGGRSYEQYF

d_gene: NA
v_gene: TRBV2
abundance: NA
j_gene: TRBJ2-3
CDR3nt: TGTGCCAGCAGTGAGCGGGGTATATATACGCAGTATTTT
CDR3aa: CASSERGIYTQYF

d_gene: NA
v_gene: TRBV2
abundance: NA
j_gene: TRBJ2-6
CDR3nt: TGTGCCAGCAGTGAATTCTCTGGGGCCAACGTCCTGACTTTC
CDR3aa: CASSEFSGANVLTF

d_gene: NA
v_gene: TRBV6-6
abundance: few
j_gene: TRBJ1-1
CDR3nt: TGTGCCAGCAGTTACTTTAGCGGCCTCATGAACACTGAAGCTTTCTTT
CDR3aa: CASSYFSGLMNTEAFF

d_gene: TRBD1
v_gene: TRBV7-9
abundance: NA
j_gene: TRBJ2-1
CDR3nt: TGTGCCAGCAGAAGAACCGGGACAGGGTCCGATGAGCAGTTCTTC
CDR3aa: CASRRTGTGSDEQFF

d_gene: NA
v_gene: TRBV5-1
abundance: NA
j_gene: TRBJ2-7
CDR3nt: TGCGCCAGCAGCGTAAAGTCCGGGACTGTCTACGAGCAGTACTTC
CDR3aa: CASSVKSGTVYEQYF

d_gene: NA
v_gene: TRBV6-2/TRBV6-3
abundance: few
j_gene: TRBJ2-1
CDR3nt: TGTGCCAGCAGTTACTCGAAACATCGCGGGGATTCTTACAATGAGCAGTTCTTC
CDR3aa: CASSYSKHRGDSYNEQFF

d_gene: TRBD2
v_gene: TRBV28
abundance: few
j_gene: TRBJ2-2
CDR3nt: TGTGCCAGCAGTTCGCCCGGGACTAGCGGGGGGGCCGGGGAGCTGTTTTTT
CDR3aa: CASSSPGTSGGAGELFF

d_gene: TRBD1
v_gene: TRBV4-1
abundance: many
j_gene: TRBJ1-2
CDR3nt: TGCGCCAGCAGCCACCCGACAGGGCGTGAGGCCTATGGCTACACCTTC
CDR3aa: CASSHPTGREAYGYTF

d_gene: TRBD1
v_gene: TRBV18
abundance: NA
j_gene: TRBJ1-1
CDR3nt: TGTGCCAGCTCACCAAGACAGGGCGCTGAAGCTTTCTTT
CDR3aa: CASSPRQGAEAFF

d_gene: TRBD1
v_gene: TRBV7-9
abundance: few
j_gene: TRBJ1-2
CDR3nt: TGTGCCAGCAGCTTAGTAAAGCAGGGGGGAAACTATGGCTACACCTTC
CDR3aa: CASSLVKQGGNYGYTF

d_gene: NA
v_gene: TRBV12-3/TRBV12-4
abundance: many
j_gene: TRBJ2-1
CDR3nt: TGTGCCAGCAGTCCCATCTTAGCGGATTCCTACAATGAGCAGTTCTTC
CDR3aa: CASSPILADSYNEQFF